Listed below are T cell receptor beta chains from one sample, sequenced in a study of Ad26.COV2.S vaccination and SARS-CoV-2 variants. Sequencing used immunoSEQ multiplex PCR; TCRdb keeps in-frame clones, though not all of them. The sample includes about 400,000 clones, 88% of them seen just once. Source: peripheral blood, taken in a trial of Ad26.COV2.S vaccine versus placebo. The receptors shown here come from a person aged 18-60 years who received the Ad26.COV2.S COVID-19 vaccine or a placebo. Both conserved end residues are trimmed from each CDR3. The D gene is left open where the match is weak.

>14|TRBV11-2|TRBJ2-7|TRBD1
ASSSTGQGDFYEQY
>11|TRBV10-3|TRBJ1-2|.
ATFGSSGYGYT
>11|TRBV19|TRBJ1-5|.
ASSIERGQPQH
>14|TRBV19|TRBJ1-6|.
ASSMSGTGYNSPLH
>15|TRBV18|TRBJ2-2|TRBD2
ASSLSSGGPVAGELF
>14|TRBV7-8|TRBJ2-3|TRBD1
ASGLLTGPAGVSQY
>14|TRBV5-4|TRBJ2-3|TRBD1
ASSLSRGLSTDTQY
>11|TRBV9|TRBJ2-2|.
ASSTWGTGELF
>16|TRBV27|TRBJ1-6|TRBD1
ASSLSPGTGGYNSPLH
>14|TRBV5-1|TRBJ1-1|TRBD1
ASSLEGQGAITEAF
>14|TRBV3-1/TRBV3-2|TRBJ1-1|.
ASSLGLRGAGTEAF
>13|TRBV19|TRBJ1-4|.
ASSTRDFPNEKLF
>14|TRBV11-2|TRBJ2-7|.
ASSLGGTGRTYEQY
>11|TRBV19|TRBJ1-1|.
ASTVTPSTEAF
>9|TRBV2|TRBJ2-6|.
ASSAANVLT
>12|TRBV19|TRBJ1-2|.
ASSIAGTNYGYT